This T cell receptor (beta chain) was obtained from a study of CD8+ T cells in alopecia areata (dated by TCRdb to between 2018 and 2020). As for the study more broadly: The treated patients, all with moderate-to-severe alopecia areata, were enrolled in an open-label pilot trial of oral tofacitinib given at 5 to 10 mg twice daily. RNA was extracted with the PAXgene miRNA kit for fixed scalp, the miRNeasy kit for PBMCs, and the RNeasy kit for mouse skin. Tofacitinib was administered for 6 to 18 months, and 6 months of follow-up off drug were then conducted to assess delayed response and recurrence. Scalp clonality was compared among normal scalp (n=4), patchy alopecia areata scalp (n=8), and alopecia totalis/universalis scalp (n=8). High-throughput TCRbeta sequencing was used to examine T cell clonal expansion in alopecia areata in both the C3H/HeJ mouse model and human patients. TCRbeta CDR3 regions were amplified by immunoSEQ multiplex PCR with 35 Vbeta forward and 13 Jbeta reverse primers. Tofacitinib-treated patients had biopsies at baseline and at 4 and 24 weeks of treatment, with a later scalp biopsy in several patients. In humans, TCRbeta sequencing was performed on scalp tissue and on sorted CD4+ and CD8+ peripheral blood T cells from healthy controls and from patients with patchy or totalis/universalis alopecia areata.

Results and caveats for the whole study, not just this receptor: Unlike mouse skin, which is dominated by gammadelta T cells, normal human skin has resident alphabeta T cells that are also sequenced, and this complicates analysis of the scalp TCR repertoire. Shared TCR sequences between patients were less evident than in mice, which may be partly attributable to HLA diversity in the patient population. Lesional scalp, especially in alopecia totalis/universalis, showed higher clonality and more expanded CD8+ clones than normal scalp, suggesting antigenic drive.

Read against the paper, the sample's time point label means: baseline before oral tofacitinib. Lesional scalp punch biopsies and peripheral blood were obtained from alopecia areata patients. After PBMCs were isolated by density centrifugation and stained for CD3, CD4 and CD8, a FACSAria was used to sort CD4+ and CD8+ T cells. The library came from the immunoSEQ multiplex PCR assay. For TCR sequencing, RNA was extracted from every sample and reverse transcribed into cDNA to serve as template. SuperScript III was used for first-strand cDNA synthesis, primed with a 2:1 mix of oligo-dT and random hexamers. Amplification bias was assessed with a synthetic immune receptor repertoire, and residual bias was removed computationally. For the original study's pipeline: Raw reads were preprocessed to remove errors, and CDR3 was defined according to IMGT conventions as the region from the conserved cysteine to phenylalanine. Clonality was calculated as 1 minus Shannon entropy normalized by log2 of the number of productive unique TCRs. Whether scalp clones were CD4 or CD8 was inferred by matching scalp TCRbeta sequences against CD4 and CD8 repertoires sorted from blood. This is the immuneACCESS table as TCRdb keeps it, with only in-frame sequences that have V and J called. A part of the clones is gone; compared with another copy, unresolved V genes explain less than half, and the rest is unexplained. The V and J calls and clone size come from that table; D and trimming were worked out from the DNA. A total of 200,000 to 250,000 clones appear in this sample, approximately 52% of them only once. Together, the top ten hold around 0.46% of the sample.

This clone was recorded a few times. Its antigen is not yet known. Base quality data are lacking; no much larger clone is found one base away. V gives up 4 bases and J gives up 6 bases, and the segment between their germline ends measures 16 bases. CDR1 and CDR2, looked up from the germline V gene, are SGHDN and FVKESK. The CDR3 numbers 15 residues from cysteine through phenylalanine. The entry retains the CDR3 DNA only, 45 bases that are in frame from base 1. Here the sequenced sample was CD4+ T cells sorted from blood, taken at week 0. This chain is built from TRBV14 and TRBJ2-4; the D gene cannot be named for sure. The receptor was isolated from a human donor with alopecia areata. In nucleotide form, the sequence is TGTGCCAGCAGCCCCAATTGGTTAGCTTCAAACATTCAGTACTTC. The encoded protein is CASSPNWLASNIQYF.